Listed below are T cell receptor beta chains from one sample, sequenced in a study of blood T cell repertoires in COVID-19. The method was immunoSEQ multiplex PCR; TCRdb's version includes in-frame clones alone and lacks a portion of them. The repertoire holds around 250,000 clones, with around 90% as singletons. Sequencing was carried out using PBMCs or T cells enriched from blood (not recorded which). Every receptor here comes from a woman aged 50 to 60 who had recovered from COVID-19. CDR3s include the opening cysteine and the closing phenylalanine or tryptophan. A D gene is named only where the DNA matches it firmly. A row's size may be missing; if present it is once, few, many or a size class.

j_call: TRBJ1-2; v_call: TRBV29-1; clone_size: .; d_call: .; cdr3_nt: TGCAGCGTTGAAGATGTAGCCAGACCAAACGATGGCTACACCTTC; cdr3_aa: CSVEDVARPNDGYTF
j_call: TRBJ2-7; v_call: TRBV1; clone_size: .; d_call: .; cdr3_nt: TGCACCAGCAGCCAAGATTTTTCGCGTCTCTCTCGAACCTACGAGCAGTACTTC; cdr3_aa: CTSSQDFSRLSRTYEQYF
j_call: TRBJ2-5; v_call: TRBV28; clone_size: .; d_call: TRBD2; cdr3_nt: TGTGCCAGCAGAGATGGACTAGCGCCGGACTTC; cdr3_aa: CASRDGLAPDF
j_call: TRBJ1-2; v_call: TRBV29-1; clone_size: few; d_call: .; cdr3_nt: TGCAGCGTTGGAATACACCATGGCTACACCTTC; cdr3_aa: CSVGIHHGYTF
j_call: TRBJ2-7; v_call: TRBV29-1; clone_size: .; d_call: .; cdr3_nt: TGCAGCCGAAAGAGGCAGTACTTC; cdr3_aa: CSRKRQYF
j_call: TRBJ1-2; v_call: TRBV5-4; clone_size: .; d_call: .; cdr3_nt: TGTGCCAGCAGCCCCGAGGGCAGGCACCTCTATGGCTACACCTTC; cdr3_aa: CASSPEGRHLYGYTF
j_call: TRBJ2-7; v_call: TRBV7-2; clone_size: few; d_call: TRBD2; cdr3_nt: TGTGCCAGCAGCTTAGCCGGGGGACTAGCGAACTACGAGCAGTACTTC; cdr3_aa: CASSLAGGLANYEQYF
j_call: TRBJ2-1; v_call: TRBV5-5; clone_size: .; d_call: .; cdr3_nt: TGTGCCAGCAGCTTGGAATACCAGCGGGATGAGCAGTTCTTC; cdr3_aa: CASSLEYQRDEQFF
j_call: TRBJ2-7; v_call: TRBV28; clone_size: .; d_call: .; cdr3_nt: TGTGCCAGCAGCCTAACAGGGAACCCCTACGAGCAGTACTTC; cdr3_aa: CASSLTGNPYEQYF
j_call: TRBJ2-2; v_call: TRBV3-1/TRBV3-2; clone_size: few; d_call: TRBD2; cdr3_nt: TGTGCCAGTGGGCTAGCGGGGAACACCGGGGAGCTGTTTTTT; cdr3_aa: CASGLAGNTGELFF
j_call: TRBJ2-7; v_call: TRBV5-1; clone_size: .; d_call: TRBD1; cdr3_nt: TGCGCCAGCAGCACGCCGGGACAGATCTACGAGCAGTACTTC; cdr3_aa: CASSTPGQIYEQYF
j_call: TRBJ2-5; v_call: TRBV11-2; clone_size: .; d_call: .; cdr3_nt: TGTGCCAGCAGCCGGGAAGGAGAGACCCAGTACTTC; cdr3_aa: CASSREGETQYF
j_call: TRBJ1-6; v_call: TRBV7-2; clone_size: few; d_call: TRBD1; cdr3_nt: TGTGCCAGCAGCTTAGCGCAGGGGGTTTCACCCCTCCACTTT; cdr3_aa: CASSLAQGVSPLHF
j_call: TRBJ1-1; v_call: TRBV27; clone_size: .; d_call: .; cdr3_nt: TGTGCCAGCAGTCCCTGGACGGACAGAAATGGTGAAGCTTTCTTT; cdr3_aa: CASSPWTDRNGEAFF
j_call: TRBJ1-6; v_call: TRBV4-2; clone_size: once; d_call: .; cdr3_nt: TGTGCCAGCAGCCAAGGGGGGGGCGATAATTCACCCCTCCACTTT; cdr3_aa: CASSQGGGDNSPLHF
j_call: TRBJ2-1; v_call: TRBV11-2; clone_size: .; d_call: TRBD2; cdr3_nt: TGTGCCAGCAGCTTAAGCGGCGGGAGCAATTCCTACAATGAGCAGTTCTTC; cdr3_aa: CASSLSGGSNSYNEQFF
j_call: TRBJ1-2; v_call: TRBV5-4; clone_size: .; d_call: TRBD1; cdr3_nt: TGTGCCAGCAGCTTGCCCACAGGGGCAGATGGCTACACCTTC; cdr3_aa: CASSLPTGADGYTF
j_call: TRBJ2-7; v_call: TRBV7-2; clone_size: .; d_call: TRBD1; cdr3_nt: TGTGCCAGCAGCGTAGACAGGGCGAGCTCCTACGAGCAGTACTTC; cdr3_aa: CASSVDRASSYEQYF
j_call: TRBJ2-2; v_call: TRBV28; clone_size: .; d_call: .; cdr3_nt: TGTGCCAGCCAGGAAAGGAACACCGGGGAGCTGTTTTTT; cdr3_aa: CASQERNTGELFF
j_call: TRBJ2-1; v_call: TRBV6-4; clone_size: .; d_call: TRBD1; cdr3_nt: TGTGCCAGCAGTGAGACAGGGGGAGGTGAGCAGTTCTTC; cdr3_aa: CASSETGGGEQFF
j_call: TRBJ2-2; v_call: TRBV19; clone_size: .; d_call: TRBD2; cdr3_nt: TGTGCCAGTAACGCGGGACTAGCGGGAGGTAACCCCACCGGGGAGCTGTTTTTT; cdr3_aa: CASNAGLAGGNPTGELFF
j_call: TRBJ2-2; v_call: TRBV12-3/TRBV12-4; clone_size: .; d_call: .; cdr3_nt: TGTGCCAGCAGTCCCCTCCGGGAGCTGTTTTTT; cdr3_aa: CASSPLRELFF
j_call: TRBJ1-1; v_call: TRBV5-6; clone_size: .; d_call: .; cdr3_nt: TGTGCCAGCAGTTTGACAGGCACTGAAGCTTTCTTT; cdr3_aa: CASSLTGTEAFF
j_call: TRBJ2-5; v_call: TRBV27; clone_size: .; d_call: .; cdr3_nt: TGTGCCAGCAGTCCCCGTTGGGAGGAGACCCAGTACTTC; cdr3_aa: CASSPRWEETQYF
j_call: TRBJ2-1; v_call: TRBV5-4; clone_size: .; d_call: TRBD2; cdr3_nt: TGTGCCAGCAGCTTTACCCAGACTAGCGGCTGGTTCTCCTACAATGAGCAGTTCTTC; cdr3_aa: CASSFTQTSGWFSYNEQFF
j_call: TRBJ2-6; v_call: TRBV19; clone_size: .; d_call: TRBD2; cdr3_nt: TGTGCCAGTAGTCCTACTAGCGGGAGTTCTGGGGCCAACGTCCTGACTTTC; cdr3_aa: CASSPTSGSSGANVLTF
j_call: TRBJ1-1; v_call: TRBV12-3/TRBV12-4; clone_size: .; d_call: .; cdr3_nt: TGTGCCAGCCGAGCCCGGGAAGCTTTCTTT; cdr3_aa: CASRAREAFF
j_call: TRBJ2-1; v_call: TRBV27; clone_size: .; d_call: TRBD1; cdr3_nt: TGTGCCAGCAGTCCAAAGGGACAGTTCAATGAGCAGTTCTTC; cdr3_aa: CASSPKGQFNEQFF
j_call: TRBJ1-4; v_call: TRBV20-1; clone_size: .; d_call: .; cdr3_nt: TGCAGTGCAGGGGAAGGGGAAAAACTGTTTTTT; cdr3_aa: CSAGEGEKLFF
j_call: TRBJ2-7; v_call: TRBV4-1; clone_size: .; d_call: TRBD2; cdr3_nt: TGCGCCAGCAGCCAGCGGACTAGCGGGAGCTACGAGCAGTACTTC; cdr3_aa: CASSQRTSGSYEQYF
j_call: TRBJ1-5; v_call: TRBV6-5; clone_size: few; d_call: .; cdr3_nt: TGTGCCAGCAGTTACAATAGTGATCAGCCCCAGCATTTT; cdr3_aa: CASSYNSDQPQHF
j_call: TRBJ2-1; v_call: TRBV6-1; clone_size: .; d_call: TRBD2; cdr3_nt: TGTGCCAGCAGTGAAATCATTAGCGGGAGCGATGAGCAGTTCTTC; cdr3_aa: CASSEIISGSDEQFF
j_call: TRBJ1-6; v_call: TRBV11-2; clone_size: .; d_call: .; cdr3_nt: TGTGCCAGCAGCTCCAGGGGATGGGGCTCCTATAATTCACCCCTCCACTTT; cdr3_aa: CASSSRGWGSYNSPLHF
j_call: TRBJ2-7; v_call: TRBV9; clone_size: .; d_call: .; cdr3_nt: TGTGCCAGCAGCGTAGGAGGGCAGACCTACGAGCAGTACTTC; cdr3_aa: CASSVGGQTYEQYF
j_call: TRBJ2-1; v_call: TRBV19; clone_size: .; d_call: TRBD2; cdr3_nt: TGTGCCAGTACAGGGTTTGCGGGAGGGCCCCATGAGCAGTTCTTC; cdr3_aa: CASTGFAGGPHEQFF
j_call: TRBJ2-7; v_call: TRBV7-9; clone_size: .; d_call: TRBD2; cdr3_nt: TGTGCCAGCAGCTTAAAAGGCCTAGCGGGAGGCGAGCAGTACTTC; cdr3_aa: CASSLKGLAGGEQYF
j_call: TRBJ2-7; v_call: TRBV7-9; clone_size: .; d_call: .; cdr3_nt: TGTGCCAGCAGCTTAGATCTCAGCGGAACCTACGAGCAGTACTTC; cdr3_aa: CASSLDLSGTYEQYF
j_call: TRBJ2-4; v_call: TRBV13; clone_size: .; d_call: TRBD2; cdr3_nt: TGTGCCAGCAGCGGGGGACTAGCGGCGACTCCATGGGCCAAAAACATTCAGTACTTC; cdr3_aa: CASSGGLAATPWAKNIQYF
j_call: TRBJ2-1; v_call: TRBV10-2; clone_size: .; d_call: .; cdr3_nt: TGCGCCAGCAGTGCTGGCGGGCACTCCGGGAGCTCCTACAATGAGCAGTTCTTC; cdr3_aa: CASSAGGHSGSSYNEQFF
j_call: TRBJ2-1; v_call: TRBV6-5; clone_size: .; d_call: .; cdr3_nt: TGTGCCAGCAGGCGATCCTTCGACAATGAGCAGTTCTTC; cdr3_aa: CASRRSFDNEQFF
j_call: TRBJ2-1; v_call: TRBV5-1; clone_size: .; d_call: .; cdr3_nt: TGCGCCAGCAGCTTGCGCCTTAGCTCCTACAATGAGCAGTTCTTC; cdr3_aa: CASSLRLSSYNEQFF
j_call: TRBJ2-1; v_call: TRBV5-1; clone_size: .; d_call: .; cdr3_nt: TGCGCCAGCAGCTTGCAGGGATACAATGAGCAGTTCTTC; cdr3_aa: CASSLQGYNEQFF
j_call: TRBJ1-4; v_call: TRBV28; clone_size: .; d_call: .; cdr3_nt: TGTGCCAGCAGTAACCGGGACTATAATGAAAAACTGTTTTTT; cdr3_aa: CASSNRDYNEKLFF
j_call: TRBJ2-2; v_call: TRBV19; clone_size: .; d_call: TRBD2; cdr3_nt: TGTGCCAGTAGTATAGAGCGGGAGGGCCGGGGGGAGCTGTTTTTT; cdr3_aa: CASSIEREGRGELFF
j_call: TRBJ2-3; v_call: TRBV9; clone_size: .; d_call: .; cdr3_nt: TGTGCCAGCAGCGTAGGAGACTTTTTCACAGATACGCAGTATTTT; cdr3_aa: CASSVGDFFTDTQYF
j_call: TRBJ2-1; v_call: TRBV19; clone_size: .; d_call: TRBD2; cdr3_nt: TGTGCCAGTAGTATAACGACTAGCTGGCGATACAATGAGCAGTTCTTC; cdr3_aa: CASSITTSWRYNEQFF
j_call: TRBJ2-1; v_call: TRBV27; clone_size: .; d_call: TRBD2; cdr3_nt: TGTGCCAGCAGTTTATCTAGCGGGAGGGTAAATGAGCAGTTCTTC; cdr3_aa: CASSLSSGRVNEQFF
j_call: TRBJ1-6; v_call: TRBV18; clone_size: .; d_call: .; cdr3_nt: TGTGCCAGCTCACCACCGAGTAGGACTACTAATTCACCCCTCCACTTT; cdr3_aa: CASSPPSRTTNSPLHF
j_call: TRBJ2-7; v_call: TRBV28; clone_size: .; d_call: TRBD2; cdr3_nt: TGTGCCAGCAGTTCAATCGGGACTAGCGATCCTTACGAGCAGTACTTC; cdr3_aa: CASSSIGTSDPYEQYF
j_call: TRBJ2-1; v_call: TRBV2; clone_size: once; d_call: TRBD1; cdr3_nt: TGTGCCAGCAGGACCGGGACAGGGGTCTACAATGAGCAGTTCTTC; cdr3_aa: CASRTGTGVYNEQFF
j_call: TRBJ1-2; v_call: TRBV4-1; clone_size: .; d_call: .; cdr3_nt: TGCGCCAGCAGCCAAATAGGACAGTCTAGGCTACTTAACTATGGCTACACCTTC; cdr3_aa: CASSQIGQSRLLNYGYTF
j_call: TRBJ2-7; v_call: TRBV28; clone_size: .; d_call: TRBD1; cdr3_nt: TGTGCCAGCAGTTCCCGGGACAGGGGCCTCTTTGAGCAGTACTTC; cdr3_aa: CASSSRDRGLFEQYF
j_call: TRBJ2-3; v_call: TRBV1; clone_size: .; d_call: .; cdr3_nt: TGCACCAGCAGCCAACCCGGACTAGCGGGAGGGGACACAGATACGCAGTATTTT; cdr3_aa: CTSSQPGLAGGDTDTQYF